A single count supports the clone carrying this T cell receptor (beta chain). This CDR3 spans 20 amino acids. The germline V gene has CDR1 MNHNS and CDR2 SASEGT. The junction had 13 bases not matched to a gene; V was cut back by 4 bases and J by 0 bases. Among the donors, all were Caucasian adults who lived in Nashville, Tennessee. This specimen belongs to a study of shared clonotypes between healthy human individuals. Replicate PCRs for sorted subsets used approximately 220 ng DNA; this equaled around 28,000 T cell genomes. Produced via immunoSEQ multiplex PCR; TCRdb's table is partial and in-frame only. This table has approximately 1,500,000 clones, approximately 97% appearing once.

V and J are TRBV6-1 and TRBJ2-6; 9 nucleotides agree with TRBD1. Sample: naive CD4+ T cells sorted from blood. Subset here: CD45RA+ positively selected. The receptor was isolated from a man aged 25-40 years in good health. This CDR3 reads CASSGYRQGGKSSGANVLTF. DNA for the CDR3: TGTGCCAGCAGTGGCTATCGACAGGGGGGCAAATCCTCTGGGGCCAACGTCCTGACTTTC.